Presented here are 8 T cell receptor beta chains from one specimen sequenced in a study of TIL therapy for anti-PD-1-resistant metastatic lung cancer. Time point given: pre-treatment sample, taken before nivolumab and TIL therapy. Pleural nodules or supraclavicular lymph nodes made up most of the excised metastases sampled. This was the immunoSEQ v3 assay. The protocol was immunoSEQ multiplex PCR, while the TCRdb copy is restricted to in-frame clones and leaves out a portion. The sample has roughly 28,000 clones; roughly 69% are singletons. Specimen: tumor tissue, collected at baseline. Receptor source: a woman aged 30 to 85 with non-small cell lung cancer.

V and J are TRBV6-1 and TRBJ1-5; D may be TRBD1 (6 bases). CDR1 is MNHNS and CDR2 is SASEGT in the germline V gene. V was pared by 4 bases and J by 0 bases, with 10 bases between. This CDR3 is 15 amino acids long. The CDR3 sequence: CASSARGHSNQPQHF. CDR3 bases: TGTGCCAGCAGTGCTCGGGGGCATAGCAATCAGCCCCAGCATTTT.

This clone was detected a few times. The chain recombines TRBV5-1 with TRBJ1-3; D gene uncertain. The germline V gene encodes CDR1 SGHRS and CDR2 YFSETQ. The CDR3 runs to 14 residues. The ends were cut back, 4 bases at V and 0 bases at J, with 8 bases in the middle. As DNA, the CDR3 is TGCGCCAGCAGCCCTCTTAGCTCTGGAAACACCATATATTTT. Its translation is CASSPLSSGNTIYF.

This clone was found a few times. The genes are TRBV25-1 and TRBJ2-1; no firm D call. There are 11 residues in the CDR3. From germline, CDR1 is MGHDK and CDR2 SYGVNS. Deletions cut 3 bases from V and 3 bases from J, with 0 bases between. The CDR3 here is CASSDYNEQFF. The CDR3 region has the DNA TGTGCCAGCAGTGACTACAATGAGCAGTTCTTC.

The rearrangement uses TRBV5-4 and TRBJ2-3, with unresolved D. The CDR3 covers 15 residues. CDR1 and CDR2 from the germline V gene are SGHNT and YYREEE (reference sequence). Trimming pared 4 bases from V and 0 bases from J, leaving 12 bases between. This CDR3 is CASSHDPTSTDTQYF. CDR3 coding DNA: TGTGCCAGCAGCCACGACCCGACTAGCACAGATACGCAGTATTTT.

V is TRBV5-4 and J is TRBJ2-2; 9 bases align to TRBD2. There are 15 residues in the CDR3. Germline lookup yields CDR1 SGHNT and CDR2 YYREEE (reference sequence). The V gene end was trimmed by 2 bases and the J gene end by 3 bases; junction bases not matched to a gene: 2. CDR3 loop: CASSLRTSDTGELFF. The CDR3, as DNA: TGTGCCAGCAGCTTAAGGACTAGCGACACCGGGGAGCTGTTTTTT. Drawing the rest from reference TRBV5-4 and TRBJ2-2, the complete variable domain is ETGVTQSPTHLIKTRGQQVTLRCSSQSGHNTVSWYQQALGQGPQFIFQYYREEENGRGNFPPRFSGLQFPNYSSELNVNALELDDSALYLCASSLRTSDTGELFFGEGSRLTVL.

The chain uses TRBV19 and TRBJ2-1; weak D call: TRBD1 (5 bases). Trimming left V 4 bases short and J 9 bases short, with 10 bases between. The length of the CDR3 is 12 residues. The germline V gene has CDR1 LNHDA and CDR2 SQIVND (reference sequence). The CDR3 DNA is TGTGCCAGTAGTAAGGGGTTCGGTGAGCAGTTCTTC. Protein sequence: CASSKGFGEQFF.

There are a few counts of this clone. The rearrangement links TRBV18 to TRBJ2-1; no clear D gene. The CDR3 runs to 13 residues. Germline V gives CDR1 KGHSH, CDR2 LQKENI. Trimming stripped 4 bases from V and 2 bases from J, with 6 bases between. CDR3: CASSLGAYNEQFF. The CDR3, as DNA: TGTGCCAGCTCACTTGGGGCCTACAATGAGCAGTTCTTC. The complete variable domain, with remaining parts taken from reference TRBV18 and TRBJ2-1, reads NAGVMQNPRHLVRRRGQEARLRCSPMKGHSHVYWYRQLPEEGLKFMVYLQKENIIDESGMPKERFSAEFPKEGPSILRIQQVVRGDSAAYFCASSLGAYNEQFFGPGTRLTVL.

This clone was picked up a small number of times. The CDR3 loop is CASSPLEDRGETQYF. As DNA, the CDR3 is TGTGCCAGCAGCCCCCTGGAAGACAGGGGGGAGACCCAGTACTTC. The chain uses TRBV7-9 and TRBJ2-5; 9 bases line up with TRBD1. Germline values: CDR1 SEHNR, CDR2 FQNEAQ (reference sequence). The CDR3 is 15 amino acids. Unmatched junction bases numbered 9, after V lost 5 bases and J lost 5 bases.